This TCR beta chain stems from a study of blood T cells in healthy people across ages (dated by TCRdb to the mid-2010s). Turning to the overall study: In model experiments, template switching captured about one uniquely barcoded TCR beta cDNA molecule for every two T cells. To avoid experimental bias, donors of different ages were randomly spread across the sequencing lanes. Using the same blood draw, the study looked at two additional independent replicas of 1 million unique cDNA reads for two donors, one aged 18 to 30 and the other aged 80 or older. Age-related changes in TCR beta repertoire diversity were measured in the study by deep sequencing normalized with unique cDNA molecular identifiers. Donors were grouped into four age groups: young (average about 15 years), middle-aged (roughly 37), aged (around 60) and long-lived (approximately 75).

The library came from 5' RACE. The sequencer was an Illumina HiSeq 2500. A second PCR of about 6 to 11 cycles was performed with a sample-barcoded 5' primer and a J-beta primer mix. A unique molecular identifier was introduced onto each TCR beta cDNA molecule by a template-switch 5' adaptor carrying 12 random nucleotides. Each sample yielded at least 2.5 million CDR3-containing paired-end reads. First-strand cDNA synthesis was performed from all RNA using the Mint cDNA synthesis kit, with priming by a TRBC-specific oligonucleotide. After uracil-DNA glycosylase treatment, a first 18-cycle PCR used universal primers M1SS and BC2_uni_R on all cDNA. As for how the authors treated the data: Each sample was normalized by randomly selecting 1 million high-quality reads, each carrying a distinct molecular identifier. Instead of being binned into consensus sequences, reads that shared molecular identifiers were thrown out. CDR3 identification, clonotype clustering and error correction used MiTCR with a Q25 quality threshold and the strictest error-elimination algorithm. A nonparametric unseen species model with Euler transformation was used to estimate a lower bound on total TCR beta diversity. TCRdb handled the public reads itself, with Q25 trimming in fastp and clone calling in MiXCR, and kept productive beta chains. CDR3 protein sequences are deduplicated, and each keeps its most common genes and DNA. The V and J calls shown here were made by TCRdb, not taken from the authors' results. The sample table lists over a million distinct CDR3 sequences, around 42% of them with a count of one. Less than 8% of the sample belongs to the ten largest clones.

Spanning cysteine to phenylalanine, the CDR3 consists of 15 amino acids. The CDR3 DNA has 45 bases and is translated from base 1. In the germline V gene, CDR1 corresponds to SGHRS and CDR2 to YFSETQ. The 40 or so donors, aged about 6 to 100 years, were systemically healthy Caucasian individuals from Russia. Each donor gave ten milliliters of peripheral blood, collected into EDTA-treated Vacutainer tubes. Ficoll-Paque density-gradient centrifugation was used to isolate PBMCs, with at least 7 million obtained per sample. Trizol reagent was used to extract total RNA from the PBMCs, yielding at least 5 micrograms per sample. Naive CD45RAhigh/CD27high T cell percentages were measured by flow cytometry on a PBMC aliquot from every donor. Details on this clonotype: It has no known antigen specificity. At one end, the junction sequence differs from germline, possibly due to a read error.

The paper as a whole reports these results and caveats: The long-lived group showed more naive CD4+ T cells, fewer expanded clones and increased TCR diversity than the aged group, suggesting age selection. Observed TCR beta diversity per million T cells fell roughly linearly with age, and a significant reduction was already apparent by age approximately 40. The percentage of naive T cells measured by flow cytometry correlated strongly with observed TCR beta diversity. Estimates of total diversity based on one million sequenced T cells were regarded as lower bounds and as underestimates. The CMV infection status of donors was not known, potentially confounding age-related changes in expanded clonotypes. Conclusive comparison of naive and antigen-experienced compartments was prevented by the profiling of bulk unsorted PBMCs.

The chain uses TRBV5-1 and TRBJ2-2; TRBD2 fits 8 bases in the junction. Sequenced sample: blood. The receptor comes from a woman younger than 35 in good health. The CDR3 is CASRLLAGNTGELFF. The DNA reads TGCGCCAGCCGCTTGCTAGCGGGTAACACCGGGGAGCTGTTTTTT. Full variable domain (CDR3 extended with the reference TRBV5-1 and TRBJ2-2 proteins): KAGVTQTPRYLIKTRGQQVTLSCSPISGHRSVSWYQQTPGQGLQFLFEYFSETQRNKGNFPGRFSGRQFSNSRSEMNVSTLELGDSALYLCASRLLAGNTGELFFGEGSRLTVL.